The clone carrying this T cell receptor beta chain was counted at least ten times. The target antigen is unknown. This CDR3 is 15 amino acids long. The J segment lost 5 bases and the V segment lost 4 bases, leaving 8 bases of the junction unmatched. Germline V gene lookup returns CDR1 SGHTA and CDR2 FQGTGA. This sample is drawn from a study of T cells in Graves' hyperthyroidism and ophthalmopathy. Criteria for exclusion of patients were uncontrolled infection, other autoimmune disease, pregnancy or lactation. Together with thyroid ultrasound, orbital computed tomography, serum thyroxine and TRAb, clinical symptoms were used for diagnoses. Study-wide results and limits: A model using 13 V-J features told ophthalmopathy apart from stable hyperthyroidism.

RNA transcripts were the template for amplifying TCR beta CDR3 regions. Primed by the HTBI set, a first-round RT-PCR was run on the TCR CDR3. TCRdb reanalysed the multiplex PCR reads using MiXCR and keeps one entry per CDR3 protein. Of hundreds of thousands of distinct CDR3 sequences listed, over 15% are singletons. The chain employs TRBV7-3 and TRBJ2-3; 8 bases map to TRBD1. Sequencing was carried out using blood. This sequence was found in a woman in her sixties with Graves' ophthalmopathy. The CDR3 spells CASSYQGASGDTQYF. In DNA, the CDR3 is TGTGCCAGCAGCTACCAGGGGGCGTCGGGAGATACGCAGTATTTT.